A single sample is the source of the 3 T cell receptor beta chains below, sequenced in a study of blood T cell repertoires in COVID-19. Only in-frame clones appear in the TCRdb table, and some are missing; sequencing was by immunoSEQ multiplex PCR. The table includes 180,000 or so clones, approximately 86% detected once. The sample taken for sequencing was peripheral blood. The source is a man aged 60 to 75 with acute or convalescent COVID-19.

The chain carries TRBV3-1 (or the pseudogene TRBV3-2) and TRBJ1-6; maybe TRBD1 (6 bases). Between the trimmed V and J ends, which lost 3 bases and 14 bases, there was a span of 23 bases. Germline values: CDR1 LGHDT, CDR2 YNNKEL (reference sequence). The CDR3 loop spans 16 amino acids. This CDR3 is CASSHLGGGRSGTLHF. CDR3 nucleotide sequence: TGTGCCAGCAGCCACCTTGGCGGGGGGCGCTCCGGAACCCTCCACTTT.

The J gene is TRBJ2-7, the V gene TRBV30, with 7 bases aligning to TRBD2. Germline V CDR1 and CDR2: GTSNPN, SVGIG (reference sequence). V was pared by 3 bases and J by 5 bases, with 7 bases of the junction left unmatched. This CDR3 comprises 13 residues. CDR3 sequence reads: CAWSWGGGNEQYF. For the CDR3, the DNA is TGTGCCTGGAGCTGGGGGGGAGGCAACGAGCAGTACTTC.

The gene calls are TRBV24-1 and TRBJ2-1, with 7 positions matching TRBD2. CDR1 and CDR2 from the germline V gene are KGHDR and SFDVKD. The length of the CDR3 is 19 residues. Losses at the gene ends were 4 bases for V and 3 bases for J; bases not matched to a gene: 17. CDR3: CATSDQCRVEWEGYNEQFF. The CDR3 DNA reads TGTGCCACCAGTGACCAATGCCGGGTTGAGTGGGAGGGCTACAATGAGCAGTTCTTC.